These 30 T cell receptor beta chains were sequenced from one sample in a study of control samples from healthy donors and cancer patients. Measured with immunoSEQ multiplex PCR; TCRdb has only the in-frame clones, and not every one. Of some 140,000 clones listed, more than 85% are singletons. Sequencing input: blood. The receptors stem from a woman under 40 in good health.

The J gene is TRBJ1-6, the V gene TRBV7-9, with 9 bases that match TRBD1. Per germline, CDR1 SEHNR and CDR2 FQNEAQ (reference sequence). The V and J ends lost 3 bases and 6 bases, in that order; junction bases with no gene match: 6. CDR3 length: 16 residues. The CDR3 loop is CASSFLTGQGNSPLHF. The CDR3 bases are TGTGCCAGCAGCTTTCTAACGGGACAGGGTAATTCACCCCTCCACTTT.

The gene calls are TRBV6-5 and TRBJ1-6; TRBD1 aligns across 9 bases. Germline V gene sequence: CDR1 MNHEY, CDR2 SVGAGI. The CDR3 loop spans 15 amino acids. V gave up 4 bases and J gave up 7 bases; unmatched junction bases: 5. CDR3 amino acids: CASSSGTGINSPLHF. CDR3 DNA: TGTGCCAGCAGTTCCGGGACAGGGATCAATTCACCCCTCCACTTT.

This chain links TRBV30 with TRBJ2-7, with 8 bases lining up with TRBD1. The germline CDR1 and CDR2 sequences are GTSNPN and SVGIG (reference sequence). J was trimmed by 4 bases and V by 3 bases; bases with no gene match: 5. The length of the CDR3 is 13 residues. CDR3 protein: CAWRGDRLYEQYF. The CDR3 bases are TGTGCCTGGAGAGGGGACAGGCTTTACGAGCAGTACTTC.

The chain uses TRBV2 and TRBJ2-3; 14 bases line up with TRBD2. CDR1 is SNHLY, CDR2 FYNNEI, per germline. The CDR3 has 15 residues. V lost 8 bases, J lost 4 bases, and 5 bases stayed unmatched. In DNA form, the CDR3 reads TGTGCCAGCGGGGGACTAGCGGGAGTCCCAGATACGCAGTATTTT. It encodes CASGGLAGVPDTQYF.

This sequence joins TRBV14 and TRBJ1-2; D is ambiguous. The CDR3 spans 13 residues. Germline CDR1 and CDR2: SGHDN and FVKESK. The V and J ends lost 1 base and 3 bases respectively, with 6 bases between them. The CDR3, as DNA: TGTGCCAGCAGCCAAGCGGAGCACTATGGCTACACCTTC. Its protein is CASSQAEHYGYTF.

The J gene is TRBJ2-5, the V gene TRBV9; no clear D. Germline V gene data show CDR1 as SGDLS and CDR2 as YYNGEE. Between the trimmed V and J ends, which lost 0 bases and 3 bases, there was a span of 12 bases. This CDR3 spans 15 amino acids. CDR3 residues: CASSVALAGEETQYF. In nucleotides, the CDR3 is TGTGCCAGCAGCGTAGCCCTCGCCGGAGAAGAGACCCAGTACTTC.

The chain links TRBV7-2 to TRBJ2-1, with D perhaps TRBD1 (8 bases). The CDR3 is 14 amino acids. From germline, CDR1 is SGHTA and CDR2 FQGNSA. Trimming left V 5 bases short and J 4 bases short, with 12 bases between. In nucleotides, the CDR3 is TGTGCCAGCAGCCTACAGGGGGGGTACAATGAGCAGTTCTTC. Protein sequence: CASSLQGGYNEQFF.

The chain's CDR3 is CASSQGLSLNTEAFF. In DNA, the CDR3 is TGTGCCAGCAGCCAAGGGCTCAGTCTGAACACTGAAGCTTTCTTT. This chain links TRBV4-2 with TRBJ1-1; D not resolved. Looked up from germline, CDR1 is LGHNA and CDR2 is YNFKEQ. This CDR3 spans 15 amino acids. Trimming removed 1 base from V and 0 bases from J, with 9 bases in between.

V usage is TRBV3-1 (or the pseudogene TRBV3-2) and J usage is TRBJ2-5; TRBD2 is a possible D gene (5 bases). With 4 bases removed from V and 0 bases from J, the gap between germline ends came to 12 bases. CDR1 LGHDT and CDR2 YNNKEL come from the germline V gene (reference sequence). The CDR3 length is 15 residues. CDR3 loop: CASSRAGLNQETQYF. The CDR3 nucleotides are TGTGCCAGCAGCCGCGCCGGACTGAACCAAGAGACCCAGTACTTC.

V is TRBV18 and J is TRBJ1-1; D may be TRBD1 (5 bases). CDR3 length equals 16 residues. Germline V gene lookup returns CDR1 KGHSH and CDR2 LQKENI. Deletions cut 3 bases from V and 0 bases from J, with 14 bases between. The CDR3 sequence is CASSPPTGLMNTEAFF. The CDR3 DNA sequence: TGTGCCAGCTCACCTCCCACAGGCCTCATGAACACTGAAGCTTTCTTT.

The chain combines TRBV5-5 with TRBJ1-5; D gene ambiguous. V shed 1 base and J shed 2 bases, with 4 bases lying between them. Germline V gene sequence: CDR1 SGHKS, CDR2 YYEKEE (reference sequence). The CDR3 is 13 residues long. The CDR3 DNA is TGTGCCAGCAGCTTGACGGGCAATCAGCCCCAGCATTTT. Translating it yields CASSLTGNQPQHF.

This sequence joins TRBV4-2 and TRBJ1-1; TRBD1 is a possible D gene (5 bases). The V and J ends lost 4 bases and 0 bases respectively, with 9 bases between them. Germline values: CDR1 LGHNA, CDR2 YNFKEQ. This CDR3 is built from 14 residues. The CDR3 bases are TGTGCCAGCAGCCCTCGGGACTTGAACACTGAAGCTTTCTTT. Translation: CASSPRDLNTEAFF.

The chain is built from TRBV19 and TRBJ1-5; 7 bases match TRBD1. CDR1 and CDR2 from the germline V gene are LNHDA and SQIVND (reference sequence). The CDR3 length is 14 residues. The V gene end was trimmed by 8 bases and the J gene end by 6 bases; junction bases not matched to a gene: 10. CDR3 in DNA: TGTGCCAGTGGAGACAGGGTGGAAGGTCAGCCCCAGCATTTT. Protein sequence: CASGDRVEGQPQHF.

On this clone: The sample carries other DNA sequences with the same CDR3. This sequence joins TRBV5-4 and TRBJ2-5; D perhaps matches TRBD1 (7 bases). CDR1 SGHNT and CDR2 YYREEE come from the germline V gene (reference sequence). This CDR3 is built from 13 residues. V lost 4 bases to trimming and J lost 4 bases, with 11 bases between them. This CDR3 reads CASSHQGGETQYF. The CDR3 bases are TGTGCCAGCAGCCACCAGGGGGGAGAGACCCAGTACTTC.

This clone was counted ten times or more. The CDR3 sequence is CASSLSGPYEQYF. The DNA for the CDR3 is TGTGCCAGCAGCCTCTCGGGACCCTACGAGCAGTACTTC. The chain joins TRBV5-6 to TRBJ2-7; tentatively, D is TRBD1 or TRBD2 (5 bases each). V shed 4 bases and J shed 2 bases, with 10 bases lying between them. Germline V lookup: CDR1 SGHDT, CDR2 YYEEEE. This CDR3 comprises 13 residues.

The chain couples TRBV5-1 to TRBJ2-3; TRBD2 matches at 12 bases. Trimming removed 0 bases from V and 1 base from J; junction bases left unmatched: 6. Per the germline V gene, CDR1 is SGHRS and CDR2 is YFSETQ. The CDR3 length is 18 residues. CDR3: CASSLGTSGIRGTDTQYF. DNA of the CDR3: TGCGCCAGCAGCTTGGGGACTAGCGGGATACGGGGCACAGATACGCAGTATTTT.

This chain uses TRBV7-3 with TRBJ2-3, with 8 positions matching TRBD2. Germline CDR1 is SGHTA and CDR2 is FQGTGA. CDR3 length: 16 amino acids. V shed 5 bases, J shed 3 bases, and the junction held 10 bases outside the gene matches. This CDR3 reads CASSPRGAGVTDTQYF. As DNA, the CDR3 is TGTGCCAGCAGCCCAAGGGGAGCGGGAGTGACAGATACGCAGTATTTT.

The rearrangement links TRBV16 to TRBJ1-2, with TRBD1 as a possible D gene (5 bases). Germline V lookup: CDR1 KGHSY, CDR2 FQNENV. This CDR3 spans 16 amino acids. With 2 bases removed from V and 7 bases from J, the gap between germline ends came to 20 bases. The CDR3 loop reads CASSQLRAMGGSGYTF. The CDR3 DNA follows: TGTGCCAGCAGCCAACTCCGGGCAATGGGGGGATCTGGCTACACCTTC.

The V call is TRBV2, the J call TRBJ2-7; D unresolved. This CDR3 is 15 amino acids long. Germline-derived CDR1 and CDR2 are SNHLY and FYNNEI. Trimming shortened V by 6 bases and J by 0 bases, and 15 bases separated the two germline ends. The CDR3 here is CASRETSSSSYEQYF. CDR3 coding DNA: TGTGCCAGCAGGGAGACTTCCTCAAGCTCCTACGAGCAGTACTTC.

The J gene is TRBJ2-7, the V gene TRBV24-1, with 7 positions matching TRBD2. This CDR3 spans 15 amino acids. V gave up 3 bases and J gave up 4 bases; unmatched junction bases: 8. Germline CDR1 and CDR2: KGHDR and SFDVKD. CDR3 residues: CATSDPQSGKYEQYF. As DNA, the CDR3 is TGTGCCACCAGTGATCCACAGAGCGGGAAGTACGAGCAGTACTTC.

The chain carries TRBV3-1 (or the pseudogene TRBV3-2) and TRBJ2-5; tentatively, D is TRBD2 (5 bases). Between the trimmed V and J ends, which lost 4 bases and 1 base, there was a span of 10 bases. This CDR3 spans 14 amino acids. Germline lookup yields CDR1 LGHDT and CDR2 YNNKEL (reference sequence). The CDR3 loop is CASSRGIGQETQYF. The CDR3 nucleotides read TGTGCCAGCAGCCGAGGGATCGGCCAAGAGACCCAGTACTTC.

The chain couples TRBV29-1 to TRBJ1-5; 8 bases line up with TRBD1. The CDR3 runs to 12 residues. Germline CDR1 reads SQVTM; CDR2 reads ANQGSEA. V dropped 6 bases and J dropped 5; count of bases not matched to a gene: 3. The CDR3 sequence is CSVQGADQPQHF. For the CDR3, the DNA is TGCAGCGTCCAGGGGGCGGATCAGCCCCAGCATTTT.

The CDR3 DNA reads TGTGCCACCAGTGATTTTTGGGGGGGACAGCCCCAGCATTTT. Translation gives CATSDFWGGQPQHF. The gene calls are TRBV24-1 and TRBJ1-5, with D tentatively TRBD1 (5 bases). V gave up 1 base and J gave up 7 bases, with 10 bases separating them. The germline V gene encodes CDR1 KGHDR and CDR2 SFDVKD. This CDR3 has 14 residues.

The J gene is TRBJ2-3, the V gene TRBV7-9; 11 bases align to TRBD2. The trim removed 3 bases at V and 4 bases at J, leaving 6 bases unmatched. The CDR3 covers 16 residues. Germline V gene data show CDR1 as SEHNR and CDR2 as FQNEAQ (reference sequence). The DNA of the CDR3 is TGTGCCAGCAGCTTGGATATAGCGGGAGGGTCAGATACGCAGTATTTT. It codes for CASSLDIAGGSDTQYF.

J is TRBJ2-1 and V is TRBV7-2; TRBD2 matches 8 bases. This CDR3 spans 14 amino acids. Germline CDR1 SGHTA, CDR2 FQGNSA. After removal of 6 bases from V and 8 bases from J, the junction contained 9 bases not matched to a gene. CDR3 DNA: TGTGCCAGCAGGGAGCGGGAGAGAGGCTATGAGCAGTTCTTC. It codes for CASRERERGYEQFF. The variable domain in full, with the rest retrieved from reference TRBV7-2 and TRBJ2-1, is GAGVSQSPSNKVTEKGKDVELRCDPISGHTALYWYRQSLGQGLEFLIYFQGNSAPDKSGLPSDRFSAERTGGSVSTLTIQRTQQEDSAVYLCASRERERGYEQFFGPGTRLTVL.

This clone was counted a few times. The chain carries TRBV6-4 and TRBJ1-3; 7 nucleotides match TRBD1. This CDR3 has 16 amino acids. The germline V gene has CDR1 MRHNA and CDR2 SNTAGT. V shed 6 bases, J shed 0 bases, and the junction held 8 bases outside the gene matches. The CDR3 DNA sequence: TGTGCCAGCAGGCACCCTCGGGACAGCTCTGGAAACACCATATATTTT. This gives the protein CASRHPRDSSGNTIYF.

The V call is TRBV7-2, the J call TRBJ2-5; weak D call: TRBD2 (6 bases). Trimming stripped 2 bases from V and 0 bases from J, with 7 bases between. The germline V gene encodes CDR1 SGHTA and CDR2 FQGNSA. This CDR3 has 14 residues. CDR3 protein: CASSLIADQETQYF. In DNA, the CDR3 is TGTGCCAGCAGCTTAATAGCGGACCAAGAGACCCAGTACTTC.

The chain links TRBV2 to TRBJ1-5; TRBD1 agrees at 7 bases. The V gene end was trimmed by 4 bases and the J gene end by 4 bases; junction bases not matched to a gene: 7. This CDR3 spans 15 amino acids. Germline V gene lookup returns CDR1 SNHLY and CDR2 FYNNEI. In DNA, the CDR3 is TGTGCCAGCAGTGTTCAGGGGGACGAGAATCAGCCCCAGCATTTT. This translates into CASSVQGDENQPQHF. Based on the CDR3 plus reference TRBV2 and TRBJ1-5, the full variable domain is EPEVTQTPSHQVTQMGQEVILRCVPISNHLYFYWYRQILGQKVEFLVSFYNNEISEKSEIFDDQFSVERPDGSNFTLKIRSTKLEDSAMYFCASSVQGDENQPQHFGDGTRLSIL.

The rearrangement links TRBV7-9 to TRBJ2-1; 10 bases are a match to TRBD2. The CDR3 spans 16 residues. Germline V gene sequence: CDR1 SEHNR, CDR2 FQNEAQ (reference sequence). The J segment lost 5 bases and the V segment lost 4 bases, leaving 8 bases of the junction unmatched. The CDR3 spells CASSSSRLAGNNEQFF. The CDR3 bases are TGTGCCAGCAGCTCCTCGCGACTAGCGGGTAACAATGAGCAGTTCTTC.

The chain carries TRBV3-1 (or the pseudogene TRBV3-2) and TRBJ2-7; a possible D gene is TRBD2 (5 bases). The germline V gene has CDR1 LGHDT and CDR2 YNNKEL (reference sequence). V was pared by 2 bases and J by 4 bases, with 18 bases between. The CDR3 contains 16 residues. CDR3 protein: CASSQYGEGSGYEQYF. The CDR3, as DNA: TGTGCCAGCAGCCAATACGGGGAAGGGTCTGGGTACGAGCAGTACTTC.